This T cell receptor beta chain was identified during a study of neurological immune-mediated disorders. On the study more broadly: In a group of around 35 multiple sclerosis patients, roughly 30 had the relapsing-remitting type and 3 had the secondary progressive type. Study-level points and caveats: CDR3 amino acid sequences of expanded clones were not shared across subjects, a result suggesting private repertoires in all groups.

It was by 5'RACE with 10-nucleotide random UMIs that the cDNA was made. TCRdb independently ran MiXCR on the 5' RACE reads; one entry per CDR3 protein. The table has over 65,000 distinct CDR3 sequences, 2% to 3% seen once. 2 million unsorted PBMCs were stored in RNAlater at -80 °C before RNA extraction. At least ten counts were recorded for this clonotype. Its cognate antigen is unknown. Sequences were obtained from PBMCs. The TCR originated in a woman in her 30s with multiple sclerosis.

CDR3: CASSTTGSDEQYF. In DNA form, the CDR3 reads TGCGCCAGCAGCACGACAGGGTCCGACGAGCAGTACTTC. J is TRBJ2-7 and V is TRBV5-1; 7 nucleotides line up with TRBD1. V lost 4 bases and J lost 5; bases outside the gene matches: 6. Per the germline V gene, CDR1 is SGHRS and CDR2 is YFSETQ. The CDR3 runs 13 residues.